This T cell receptor (beta chain) comes out of a study of tumor and adjacent non-tumor tissue in lung cancer. Concerning this clonotype: Its antigen is still unknown. The junction departs from germline at one end; a sequencing error may be responsible.

This sample's RNA came from whole unsorted tissue. Looked up from germline, CDR1 is DFQATT and CDR2 is SNEGSKA (reference sequence). CDR3 length equals 14 residues. Regarding the study as a whole: Tumor repertoires had a smaller top 100 clone share than normal lung.

Three rounds of nested PCR, following a modified ARM-PCR protocol, produced the TCRbeta library. TCRdb fed the multiplex PCR reads into MiXCR, producing one record per CDR3 protein. The sample shows around 120,000 distinct CDR3 sequences, about 66% of them seen only once. The TCR originated in a man aged 25 to 40 with non-small cell lung cancer. The chain joins TRBV20-1 to TRBJ2-1; TRBD2 aligns across 11 bases. Sequencing was carried out using lung tumor tissue. The CDR3 region has the DNA TGCAATACTCGTACTAGCGGGGGTTACAATGAACAGATCTTC. Amino acid sequence: CNTRTSGGYNEQIF.